This T cell receptor beta chain comes out of a study of cytomegalovirus exposure and HLA in healthy donors. Whole-study results and caveats: A classifier reportedly called cytomegalovirus status with high sensitivity and specificity. Indistinguishable V segments such as TRBV6-2 and TRBV6-3 were excluded.

The PCR contained 60 Vbeta and 13 Jbeta primers. Only in-frame clones appear in the TCRdb table, and some are missing; sequencing was by immunoSEQ multiplex PCR. Of 60,000 or so clones in the sample, 85% to 90% are singletons; the top ten hold over 8.5%. The CDR3 loop spans 13 amino acids. Trimming took off 5 bases at V and 7 bases at J, with 12 bases between the two ends. The V gene's germline CDR1 is SEHNR and CDR2 FQNEAQ (reference sequence). Comment on this clone: The antigen remains undetermined.

The origin of this receptor is a female donor in good health and CMV-seronegative. The specimen sequenced was PBMCs. The chain couples TRBV7-9 to TRBJ1-5, with unresolved D. The CDR3 nucleotides read TGTGCCAGCAGCCGGATGGAGCGACAGCCCCAGCATTTT. Its protein is CASSRMERQPQHF.